Presented here are 13 T cell receptor beta chains from one specimen sequenced in a study of beta chain features in type 1 diabetes (dated by TCRdb to about 2018). Receptors were amplified or captured by the immunoSEQ multiplex PCR assay. All of the isolated RNA was reverse transcribed with the High Capacity cDNA Reverse Transcription Kit, so expressed TCRB transcripts were sequenced. Held by TCRdb, this immuneACCESS table contains in-frame sequences only and omits some clones. Under half of the omission traces to an unresolved V gene where checked; the cause of the rest is unknown. The sample table lists 300,000 or so clones, less than 9.5% of them with a count of one. Of the sample, 0.44% falls within the top ten clones. Sequenced input: central memory CD4+ T cells from blood. The receptor set was obtained from a woman in her late teens or twenties in good health.

The chain combines TRBV5-1 with TRBJ2-1, with 11 bases aligning to TRBD2. Germline CDR1 reads SGHRS; CDR2 reads YFSETQ. This CDR3 region has 14 residues. The J segment lost 7 bases and the V segment lost 3 bases, leaving 3 bases of the junction unmatched. CDR3 residues: CASSSGTSGNEQFF. CDR3 nucleotides: TGCGCCAGCAGCTCGGGGACTAGCGGTAATGAGCAGTTCTTC. Filled out from reference TRBV5-1 and TRBJ2-1, the complete variable domain reads KAGVTQTPRYLIKTRGQQVTLSCSPISGHRSVSWYQQTPGQGLQFLFEYFSETQRNKGNFPGRFSGRQFSNSRSEMNVSTLELGDSALYLCASSSGTSGNEQFFGPGTRLTVL.

The V and J genes are TRBV5-4 and TRBJ2-1; D gene ambiguous. Trimming took off 4 bases at V and 7 bases at J, with 9 bases between the two ends. The CDR3 totals 12 residues. Per germline, CDR1 SGHNT and CDR2 YYREEE (reference sequence). CDR3 nucleotide sequence: TGTGCCAGCAGCGGAACACGGAATGAGCAGTTCTTC. Its translation is CASSGTRNEQFF.

This clone came up a few times. This chain connects TRBV7-8 to TRBJ2-3; 11 positions agree with TRBD2. The CDR3 spans 18 residues. Germline values: CDR1 SGHVS, CDR2 FQNEAQ. J gave up 9 bases and V 3 bases, and 17 bases lay outside the gene matches. CDR3 bases: TGTGCCAGCAGCTTCCGAATCACTAGCGGGAGTTCTCACCCAACGCAGTATTTT. This codes for CASSFRITSGSSHPTQYF.

In regard to this clone: Other DNA sequences from this sample encode an identical CDR3 as well. The chain couples TRBV7-2 to TRBJ2-1; no clear D. Germline values: CDR1 SGHTA, CDR2 FQGNSA. Trimming took 0 bases from V and 2 from J, leaving 8 bases between them. There are 15 residues in the CDR3. CDR3 in DNA: TGTGCCAGCAGCTTAGCGGGCGTAACCTACAATGAGCAGTTCTTC. Its protein is CASSLAGVTYNEQFF.

This clone was counted a few times. V and J are TRBV7-8 and TRBJ2-2; TRBD2 agrees at 10 bases. The CDR3 loop spans 14 amino acids. The germline V gene encodes CDR1 SGHVS and CDR2 FQNEAQ. Trimming cost V 2 bases and J 6 bases; bases outside gene matches: 0. The CDR3, as DNA: TGTGCCAGCAGCTTACTAGCGGGAGCCGGGGAGCTGTTTTTT. Its protein is CASSLLAGAGELFF.

The chain is built from TRBV27 and TRBJ2-5; D is undetermined. Trimming stripped 3 bases from V and 0 bases from J, with 5 bases between. Per germline, CDR1 MNHEY and CDR2 SMNVEV (reference sequence). The CDR3 is made up of 13 amino acids. The chain's CDR3 is CASSLKYQETQYF. CDR3 DNA sequence: TGTGCCAGCAGTTTGAAGTACCAAGAGACCCAGTACTTC.

This clone was detected a few times. The chain combines TRBV6-1 with TRBJ1-5, with a possible D match to TRBD1 (6 bases). Germline values: CDR1 MNHNS, CDR2 SASEGT. Trimming left V 6 bases short and J 4 bases short, with 10 bases between. The CDR3 extends over 13 amino acids. CDR3 nucleotides: TGTGCCAGCAGGGGACACCTGAATCAGCCCCAGCATTTT. This sequence encodes CASRGHLNQPQHF.

Many counts were recorded for this clone. The chain is built from TRBV7-9 and TRBJ2-6; D is unresolved. Germline CDR1 is SEHNR and CDR2 is FQNEAQ (reference sequence). This CDR3 comprises 14 residues. Trimming removed 8 bases from V and 0 bases from J, with 8 bases in between. The CDR3 sequence is CASEIASGANVLTF. As DNA, the CDR3 is TGTGCCAGCGAAATCGCCTCTGGGGCCAACGTCCTGACTTTC.

This clone was seen a handful of times. The chain links TRBV15 to TRBJ2-2; D remains ambiguous. The CDR3 totals 14 residues. The germline V gene has CDR1 LNHNV and CDR2 YYDKDF (reference sequence). Trimming took 0 bases from V and 6 from J, leaving 8 bases between them. Written as DNA, the CDR3 is TGTGCCACCAGCAGAGATCCGAAAGCCGGGGAGCTGTTTTTT. Amino acids: CATSRDPKAGELFF. Using reference TRBV15 and TRBJ2-2 for the parts outside the CDR3, the full variable domain is DAMVIQNPRYQVTQFGKPVTLSCSQTLNHNVMYWYQQKSSQAPKLLFHYYDKDFNNEADTPDNFQSRRPNTSFCFLDIRSPGLGDTAMYLCATSRDPKAGELFFGEGSRLTVL.

This clone was seen only a few times. The chain joins TRBV5-1 to TRBJ1-2; the D gene is possibly TRBD1 (5 bases). CDR1 SGHRS and CDR2 YFSETQ come from the germline V gene. This CDR3 has 14 residues. V was pared by 1 base and J by 4 bases, with 11 bases between. DNA for the CDR3: TGCGCCAGCAGCTTGATGGCTCAGGGCTATGGCTACACCTTC. As protein: CASSLMAQGYGYTF.

The chain links TRBV2 to TRBJ2-6; no clear D gene. Deletions cut 8 bases from V and 6 bases from J, with 14 bases between. CDR3 length: 14 residues. The V gene's germline CDR1 is SNHLY and CDR2 FYNNEI. CDR3 region: CASEYRRQANVLTF. Written as DNA, the CDR3 is TGTGCCAGCGAGTACCGTCGACAGGCCAACGTCCTGACTTTC.

The sample holds a few counts of this clone. The chain uses TRBV7-2 and TRBJ2-7; D not certain. Per the germline V gene, CDR1 is SGHTA and CDR2 is FQGNSA. There are 14 residues in the CDR3. Trimming took 1 base from V and 2 from J, leaving 9 bases between them. The CDR3 DNA is TGTGCCAGCAGCTTAGGGCCCGGTACCTACGAGCAGTACTTC. Amino acid sequence: CASSLGPGTYEQYF.

Many counts were recorded for this clone. The chain carries TRBV28 and TRBJ2-1, with D maybe TRBD2 (6 bases). Per germline, CDR1 MDHEN and CDR2 SYDVKM. The CDR3 runs 15 residues. V lost 5 bases, J lost 6 bases, and 17 bases lay in between. CDR3 DNA sequence: TGTGCCAGCAGTCCCACTAGCAGCTACGGCAATGAGCAGTTCTTC. This codes for CASSPTSSYGNEQFF.